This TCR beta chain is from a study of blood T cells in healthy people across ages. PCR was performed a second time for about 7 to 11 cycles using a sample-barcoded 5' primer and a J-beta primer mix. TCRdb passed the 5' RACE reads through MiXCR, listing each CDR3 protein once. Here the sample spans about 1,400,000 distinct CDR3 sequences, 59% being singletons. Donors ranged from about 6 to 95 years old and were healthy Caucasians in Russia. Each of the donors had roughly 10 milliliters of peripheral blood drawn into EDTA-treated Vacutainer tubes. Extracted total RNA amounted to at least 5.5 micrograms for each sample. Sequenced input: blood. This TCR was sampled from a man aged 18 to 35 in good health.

CDR3 sequence (DNA): TGTGCCAGCTCACCATACGACAGGATTGGGGCAAATGAGCAGTTCTTC. Its protein product is CASSPYDRIGANEQFF. The chain links TRBV18 to TRBJ2-1, with D maybe TRBD1 (6 bases). The CDR3 has 16 amino acids. Germline assignment: CDR1 KGHSH and CDR2 LQKENI. The V and J ends lost 2 bases and 7 bases respectively, with 18 bases between them.